This passage covers 23 T cell receptor beta chains from one sample sequenced in a study of blood T cell repertoires in COVID-19 (dated by TCRdb to between 2020 and 2021). Preparation of the library involved the immunoSEQ multiplex PCR assay. Not all clones reach the TCRdb copy of this immuneACCESS table, which keeps in-frame sequences only. Checked studies attribute under half of the gap to unresolved V genes and leave the rest unexplained. A total of 130,000 to 150,000 clones appear in this sample, over 80% of them only once. The ten largest account for 1.7% of the sample. The sequenced sample consisted of peripheral blood. The receptors shown here come from a woman aged 45-60 years with acute or convalescent COVID-19.

The gene calls are TRBV5-1 and TRBJ2-7; 9 positions match TRBD2. Germline CDR1 and CDR2: SGHRS and YFSETQ. Trimming cost V 7 bases and J 0 bases; bases outside gene matches: 11. This CDR3 has 16 residues. The CDR3, as DNA: TGCGCCAGCTATAACCCCGGGACTAGCAGCTCCTACGAGCAGTACTTC. Its protein is CASYNPGTSSSYEQYF.

V gene TRBV6-5 combines with J gene TRBJ1-5; the D is unclear. This CDR3 is built from 13 residues. Germline values: CDR1 MNHEY, CDR2 SVGAGI. Trimming removed 0 bases at V and 6 bases at J, with 6 bases between. The CDR3 here is CASSYSYRQPQHF. CDR3 nucleotide sequence: TGTGCCAGCAGTTACTCTTATCGTCAGCCCCAGCATTTT.

This sequence joins TRBV28 and TRBJ1-6; D unresolved. The CDR3 sequence is 15 residues long. Trimming took 2 bases from V and 10 from J, leaving 15 bases between them. From germline, CDR1 is MDHEN and CDR2 SYDVKM. DNA for the CDR3: TGTGCCAGCAGTTTACTCCTCGATGGGAGGTCACCCCTCCACTTT. Its protein is CASSLLLDGRSPLHF.

Written as DNA, the CDR3 is TGTGCCAGCAGCTTGGCCCCGGTGGTGGCCAACGTCCTGACTTTC. Translated, it gives CASSLAPVVANVLTF. The chain is built from TRBV5-8 and TRBJ2-6; no firm D call. V lost 0 bases, J lost 6 bases, and 10 bases lay in between. CDR1 and CDR2 (germline): SGHTS, YDEGEE. This CDR3 is built from 15 residues.

The chain employs TRBV9 and TRBJ1-5; 11 bases agree with TRBD1. Trimming removed 3 bases from V and 4 bases from J; junction bases left unmatched: 0. This CDR3 region has 14 residues. Germline loops: CDR1 SGDLS, CDR2 YYNGEE. The CDR3 bases are TGTGCCAGCAGCGGGGACAGGGGGAATCAGCCCCAGCATTTT. It codes for CASSGDRGNQPQHF.

The V and J genes are TRBV12-3 or TRBV12-4 and TRBJ1-4; D not certain. This CDR3 spans 13 amino acids. Trimming removed 4 bases from V and 12 bases from J, with 15 bases in between. CDR3 loop: CASSSAGAVELFF. The CDR3 DNA sequence: TGTGCCAGCAGTTCAGCGGGAGCCGTCGAACTGTTTTTT.

The chain joins TRBV6-2 or TRBV6-3 to TRBJ2-3; 8 bases are a match to TRBD2. Germline V gene data show CDR1 as MNHEY and CDR2 as SVGEGT. The CDR3 spans 14 residues. With V trimmed by 7 bases and J by 5 bases, 8 bases remained unmatched. The DNA of the CDR3 is TGTGCCAGCACCCCCCGCGCGGGGGGAGATACGCAGTATTTT. Translated, it gives CASTPRAGGDTQYF.

The chain has TRBV11-1 and TRBJ2-1; tentative D call: TRBD1 (5 bases). Germline CDR1 SGHAT, CDR2 FQDESV (reference sequence). V lost 7 bases and J 4 bases, leaving 5 bases between the germline ends. The CDR3 loop spans 11 amino acids. The CDR3 sequence is CASTGYNEQFF. Written as DNA, the CDR3 is TGTGCCAGCACAGGGTACAATGAGCAGTTCTTC.

This clone has only a few counts. V usage is TRBV2 and J usage is TRBJ1-2; D unresolved. The CDR3 sequence is 12 residues long. Germline V lookup: CDR1 SNHLY, CDR2 FYNNEI. V dropped 10 bases and J dropped 8 bases, with 17 bases sitting between them. CDR3 nucleotide sequence: TGTGCCACGGTCGCTGAGGTCTCCGGCTACACCTTC. Amino acid sequence: CATVAEVSGYTF.

This clone appeared a single time. The rearrangement uses TRBV28 and TRBJ2-1; D is possibly TRBD1 (7 bases). Trimming stripped 6 bases from V and 5 bases from J, with 17 bases between. The germline V gene has CDR1 MDHEN and CDR2 SYDVKM. CDR3 size: 15 residues. CDR3 nucleotide sequence: TGTGCCAGCAGCCTGTGGCAGGGGGAGGACAATGAGCAGTTCTTC. Protein: CASSLWQGEDNEQFF.

The chain employs TRBV7-9 and TRBJ2-1; TRBD2 agrees at 11 bases. There are 17 residues in the CDR3. Losses at the gene ends were 0 bases for V and 7 bases for J; bases not matched to a gene: 8. Germline V gene lookup returns CDR1 SEHNR and CDR2 FQNEAQ (reference sequence). CDR3 bases: TGTGCCAGCAGCTTAGCCGGTCCTAGCGGGAGGAGGAATGAGCAGTTCTTC. Translating gives CASSLAGPSGRRNEQFF. The full variable domain, rest sourced from reference TRBV7-9 and TRBJ2-1, is DTGVSQNPRHKITKRGQNVTFRCDPISEHNRLYWYRQTLGQGPEFLTYFQNEAQLEKSRLLSDRFSAERPKGSFSTLEIQRTEQGDSAMYLCASSLAGPSGRRNEQFFGPGTRLTVL.

V and J are TRBV5-1 and TRBJ2-1, with D possibly being TRBD2 (5 bases). CDR1 and CDR2 (germline): SGHRS, YFSETQ. The germline V and J ends were trimmed by 5 bases and 0 bases, with 15 bases remaining between them. The CDR3 is 16 amino acids. DNA for the CDR3: TGCGCCAGCAGACCCGGGCGGGTAGCCTCCTACAATGAGCAGTTCTTC. Residues: CASRPGRVASYNEQFF.

The chain combines TRBV7-2 with TRBJ2-7; 10 nucleotides match TRBD1. The CDR3 sequence is 14 residues long. Germline V gives CDR1 SGHTA, CDR2 FQGNSA. With V trimmed by 3 bases and J by 3 bases, 2 bases remained unmatched. The CDR3 protein is CASSFGQGGYEQYF. In DNA, the CDR3 is TGTGCCAGCAGCTTCGGACAGGGGGGCTACGAGCAGTACTTC.

The rearrangement links TRBV3-1 (or the pseudogene TRBV3-2) to TRBJ1-2; 7 bases map to TRBD1. From germline, CDR1 is LGHDT and CDR2 YNNKEL (reference sequence). CDR3 length equals 15 residues. Trimming cost V 1 base and J 7 bases; bases outside gene matches: 9. The CDR3 DNA reads TGTGCCAGCAGCCAAGCCGGAGACAGGGCGGGTGGCTACACCTTC. Amino acid sequence: CASSQAGDRAGGYTF.

The chain uses TRBV5-1 and TRBJ1-1; TRBD1 might be the D (6 bases). The CDR3 extends over 17 amino acids. Per germline, CDR1 SGHRS and CDR2 YFSETQ. Trimming removed 7 bases at V and 1 base at J, with 23 bases between. The CDR3 protein is CASYSRPGRGSNTEAFF. CDR3 DNA sequence: TGCGCCAGCTATTCCCGCCCAGGGAGGGGGTCGAACACTGAAGCTTTCTTT. Full variable domain (missing parts from reference TRBV5-1 and TRBJ1-1): KAGVTQTPRYLIKTRGQQVTLSCSPISGHRSVSWYQQTPGQGLQFLFEYFSETQRNKGNFPGRFSGRQFSNSRSEMNVSTLELGDSALYLCASYSRPGRGSNTEAFFGQGTRLTVV.

This chain links TRBV2 with TRBJ2-7; 8 nucleotides match TRBD1. From germline, CDR1 is SNHLY and CDR2 FYNNEI. Germline trimming cut 6 bases from V and 0 bases from J; bases unmatched to any gene: 7. The length of the CDR3 is 15 residues. The CDR3 DNA reads as TGTGCCAGCAGAGTAGGACAGGGAGTCTCCTACGAGCAGTACTTC. Translation: CASRVGQGVSYEQYF.

The V and J genes are TRBV7-3 and TRBJ2-1; 16 nucleotides line up with TRBD2. The CDR3 contains 15 residues. V was clipped by 5 bases and J by 14 bases; unmatched bases: 9. CDR1 and CDR2 from the germline V gene are SGHTA and FQGTGA. CDR3 in DNA: TGTGCCAGCAGCCCCCCCGGGACTAGCGGGGGGGGGAAGTTCTTC. Its protein is CASSPPGTSGGGKFF.

V gene TRBV7-2 combines with J gene TRBJ1-2, with D possibly matching TRBD1 (6 bases). Between the trimmed V and J ends, which lost 6 bases and 8 bases, there was a span of 16 bases. This CDR3 comprises 13 residues. The germline gives CDR1 SGHTA, CDR2 FQGNSA. The CDR3 nucleotides read TGTGCCAGCAGAACGGACAGATCGGGGGGCTACACCTTC. Its protein product is CASRTDRSGGYTF.

V is TRBV5-1 and J is TRBJ1-2; D gene uncertain. The CDR3 totals 14 residues. Trimming pared 1 base from V and 2 bases from J, leaving 9 bases between. In germline, CDR1 is SGHRS, CDR2 YFSETQ. CDR3 sequence (DNA): TGCGCCAGCAGCTTGAGATCAGAAAACTATGGCTACACCTTC. Its protein is CASSLRSENYGYTF.

The V call is TRBV9, the J call TRBJ2-2; 7 nucleotides align to TRBD1. The CDR3 runs 14 residues. Germline lookup yields CDR1 SGDLS and CDR2 YYNGEE. V was pared by 0 bases and J by 6 bases, with 2 bases of the junction left unmatched. CDR3 in amino acids: CASSVGTGAGELFF. CDR3 nucleotides: TGTGCCAGCAGCGTAGGAACAGGGGCCGGGGAGCTGTTTTTT.

Written as DNA, the CDR3 is TGTGCCAGCAGCCCCCGAGTAGCGGGATTTGATACGCAGTATTTT. It yields the protein CASSPRVAGFDTQYF. This chain joins TRBV11-3 and TRBJ2-3; 8 nucleotides match TRBD2. The V gene's germline CDR1 is SGHNT and CDR2 YENEEA. J lost 6 bases, V lost 5 bases, and 10 bases had no gene match. The CDR3 length is 15 residues.

This clone was seen once. The rearrangement uses TRBV19 and TRBJ1-1; D ambiguous. CDR3 length: 15 residues. V lost 3 bases, J lost 3 bases, and 14 bases lay in between. From germline, CDR1 is LNHDA and CDR2 SQIVND (reference sequence). CDR3 loop: CASSMNSAGHTEAFF. CDR3 DNA sequence: TGTGCCAGTAGTATGAATTCCGCGGGTCACACTGAAGCTTTCTTT.

The CDR3 DNA sequence: TGTGCCAGCGAGAAGGGGGTCTATGGCTACACCTTC. Its protein product is CASEKGVYGYTF. The chain uses TRBV7-9 and TRBJ1-2; weak D call: TRBD1 (6 bases). This CDR3 has 12 residues. Germline values: CDR1 SEHNR, CDR2 FQNEAQ (reference sequence). The V gene lost 8 bases and the J gene lost 4 bases, with 11 bases spanning the gap.